Below, one TCR beta chain is given with its context. The length of the CDR3 is 14 residues. Deletions cut 2 bases from V and 3 bases from J, with 10 bases between. Germline lookup yields CDR1 MNHEY and CDR2 SVGAGI. The sample comes from a study of shared clonotypes between healthy human individuals. Assay used: immunoSEQ multiplex PCR; TCRdb lists only in-frame clones, some missing. The table lists around 1,900,000 clones, 85% to 95% of them singletons, with 1.5% to 2% in the top ten. CD45RO-negative CD8 cells positively selected for CCR7 made up the naive population, which excluded terminally differentiated effector memory CD45RA+ cells.

Sequencing was performed on naive CD8+ T cells from PBMCs. The clonotype was recovered from a young man in good health. Some clones in this sample may be carry-over from other donors' samples. The chain links TRBV6-5 to TRBJ1-1; D is possibly TRBD1 (6 bases). CDR3 nucleotides: TGTGCCAGCAGTTACGCGGACAGTTACACTGAAGCTTTCTTT. As protein: CASSYADSYTEAFF.